This TCR beta chain was recovered during a study of shared clonotypes between healthy human individuals. General study points: The four-donor shared clonotypes exceeded non-shared clonotypes in generation probability, with non-shared ones scoring lower. Limited genetic and exposure-history diversity came from having few donors. Shared clonotypes: about 4.6% naive CD4, roughly 3.8% naive CD8, 2.3% memory CD4, roughly 0.4% memory CD8.

A split of CD4+ cells into CD45RA+ naive and CD45RA-negative memory subsets was performed. This CDR3 contains 15 residues. Trimming removed 7 bases from V and 0 bases from J, with 13 bases in between. The germline gives CDR1 SGDLS, CDR2 YYNGEE. Regarding this clone: As yet, its antigen is unknown.

Profiling relied on immunoSEQ multiplex PCR, and the TCRdb table lists in-frame clones only, not all of them. The repertoire includes roughly 2.4 million clones, about 94% of them detected once, and about 0.13% sits in the top ten. Sequences were obtained from naive CD4+ T cells sorted from blood. The subset is: CD45RA+ positively selected. The receptor was derived from a man in his late teens or twenties in good health. The chain uses TRBV9 and TRBJ2-2; maybe TRBD2 (5 bases). CDR3 DNA sequence: TGTGCCAGCGCCCGCAGCGGCGCGAACACCGGGGAGCTGTTTTTT. Translating it yields CASARSGANTGELFF.